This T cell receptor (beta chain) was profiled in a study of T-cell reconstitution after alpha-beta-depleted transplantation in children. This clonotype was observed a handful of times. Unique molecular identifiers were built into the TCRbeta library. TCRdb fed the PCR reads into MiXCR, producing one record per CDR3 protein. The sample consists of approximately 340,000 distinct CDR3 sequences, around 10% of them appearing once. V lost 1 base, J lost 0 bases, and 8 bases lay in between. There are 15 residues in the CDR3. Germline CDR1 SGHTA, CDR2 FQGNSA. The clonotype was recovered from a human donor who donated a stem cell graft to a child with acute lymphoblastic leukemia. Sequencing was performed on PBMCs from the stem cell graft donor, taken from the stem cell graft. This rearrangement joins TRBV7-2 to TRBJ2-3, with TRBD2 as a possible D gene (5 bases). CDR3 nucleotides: TGTGCCAGCAGCTTAGTATGGAGGAGCACAGATACGCAGTATTTT. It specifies CASSLVWRSTDTQYF.